This T cell receptor beta chain comes out of a study of cytomegalovirus exposure and HLA in healthy donors. In the case of this clone: Antigen: not known.

Study outcomes and limitations: Accounts indicate the classifier identified cytomegalovirus status with strong specificity and sensitivity.

The PCR used 60 Vbeta and 13 Jbeta primers. Sequenced by immunoSEQ multiplex PCR; TCRdb stores in-frame clones only, minus some. The sample holds around 90,000 clones; around 67% are singletons and the top ten take roughly 2%. This receptor was identified in a human donor in good health. Sequencing was carried out using PBMCs.

CDR3 sequence: CASSLTSGGTWEQYF. In nucleotides, the CDR3 is TGTGCCAGCAGCTTGACTAGCGGGGGGACTTGGGAGCAGTACTTC. The chain joins TRBV7-2 to TRBJ2-7, with 13 bases that match TRBD2. This CDR3 spans 15 amino acids. CDR1 is SGHTA and CDR2 is FQGNSA in the germline V gene. After removal of 3 bases from V and 7 bases from J, the junction contained 6 bases not matched to a gene. Supplemented by reference TRBV7-2 and TRBJ2-7, the full variable domain reads GAGVSQSPSNKVTEKGKDVELRCDPISGHTALYWYRQSLGQGLEFLIYFQGNSAPDKSGLPSDRFSAERTGGSVSTLTIQRTQQEDSAVYLCASSLTSGGTWEQYFGPGTRLTVT.